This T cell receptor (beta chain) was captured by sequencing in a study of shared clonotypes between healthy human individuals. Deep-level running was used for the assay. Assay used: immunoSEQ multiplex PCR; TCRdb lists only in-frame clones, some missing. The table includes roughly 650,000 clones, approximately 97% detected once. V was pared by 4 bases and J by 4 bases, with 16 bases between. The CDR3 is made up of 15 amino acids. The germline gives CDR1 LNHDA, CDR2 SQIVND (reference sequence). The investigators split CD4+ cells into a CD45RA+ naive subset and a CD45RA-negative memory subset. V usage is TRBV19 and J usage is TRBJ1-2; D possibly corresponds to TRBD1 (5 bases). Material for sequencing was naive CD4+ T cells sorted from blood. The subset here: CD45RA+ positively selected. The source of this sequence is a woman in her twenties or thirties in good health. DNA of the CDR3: TGTGCCAGTAGTAAACCCCCCGGGGCGGGCTATGGCTACACCTTC. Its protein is CASSKPPGAGYGYTF.